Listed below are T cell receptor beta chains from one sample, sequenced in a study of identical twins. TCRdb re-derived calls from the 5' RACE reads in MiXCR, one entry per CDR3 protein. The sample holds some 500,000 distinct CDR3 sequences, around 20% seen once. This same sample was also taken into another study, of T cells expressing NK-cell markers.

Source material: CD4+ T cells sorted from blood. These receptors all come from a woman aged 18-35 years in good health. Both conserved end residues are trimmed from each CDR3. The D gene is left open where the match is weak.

ASSAPGLKGGEQF	13	TRBV7-3	TRBJ2-1	TRBD2
SASNRGLAGGMGQF	14	TRBV20-1	TRBJ2-1	TRBD2
ATSARQVQETQY	12	TRBV24-1	TRBJ2-5	NA
ASSTRQGSYEQY	12	TRBV5-1	TRBJ2-7	TRBD1
ASSLARGTSSYEQY	14	TRBV7-2	TRBJ2-7	NA
ASSAMDTQY	9	TRBV7-7	TRBJ2-3	NA
SVVRGGDTEAF	11	TRBV29-1	TRBJ1-1	NA
ASSLQPGGAGELF	13	TRBV7-8	TRBJ2-2	NA
ASSTRAEETQY	11	TRBV7-9	TRBJ2-5	NA
ASSQPRGQGNTEAF	14	TRBV3-1	TRBJ1-1	TRBD1
ASSNLRDRELSEAF	14	TRBV5-1	TRBJ1-1	TRBD1
ASSYPGRGVDEQY	13	TRBV6-5	TRBJ2-7	NA
ASSEVGGDYGYT	12	TRBV2	TRBJ1-2	TRBD1
ASRQGRNQPQH	11	TRBV12-3/TRBV12-4	TRBJ1-5	TRBD1
ASSLGGGGGGSPLH	14	TRBV13	TRBJ1-6	NA
SVLTDTQY	8	TRBV29-1	TRBJ2-3	NA
ASSRLGTGGYT	11	TRBV7-9	TRBJ1-2	TRBD1
ASRNPNRLSEQF	12	TRBV10-2	TRBJ2-1	NA
SARVDSKRVQETQY	14	TRBV20-1	TRBJ2-5	NA
ASSLTLLRGYNEQF	14	TRBV5-6	TRBJ2-1	NA
SAKQDQAF	8	TRBV20-1	TRBJ1-1	NA
ASSLALGQPQH	11	TRBV12-3/TRBV12-4	TRBJ1-5	NA
ASSRSGSTNEQF	12	TRBV6-1	TRBJ2-1	TRBD2
ASSSVGLAIGETQY	14	TRBV12-3/TRBV12-4	TRBJ2-5	TRBD2